This T cell receptor beta chain stems from a study of blood T cell repertoires in COVID-19. Study in general: Both acute and convalescent COVID-19 samples were obtained from the United States, Italy and Spain.

Germline assignment: CDR1 PRHDT and CDR2 FYEKMQ (reference sequence). V was pared by 7 bases and J by 2 bases, with 16 bases between. The CDR3 contains 15 residues. Two negative PCRs, clearance, or symptom resolution had been documented for recovered Cohort 3 donors. Sequenced by immunoSEQ multiplex PCR; TCRdb stores in-frame clones only, minus some. Of 120,000 or so clones listed, 84% are singletons. V usage is TRBV13 and J usage is TRBJ2-3; possibly TRBD2 for D (6 bases). This clonotype was sampled from a woman aged 30 to 39 who had recovered from COVID-19. Input material: PBMCs or T cells enriched from blood (not recorded which). The CDR3 DNA follows: TGTGCCAGCAACCAGGCAGCGGGCCACACAGATACGCAGTATTTT. Translating it yields CASNQAAGHTDTQYF.